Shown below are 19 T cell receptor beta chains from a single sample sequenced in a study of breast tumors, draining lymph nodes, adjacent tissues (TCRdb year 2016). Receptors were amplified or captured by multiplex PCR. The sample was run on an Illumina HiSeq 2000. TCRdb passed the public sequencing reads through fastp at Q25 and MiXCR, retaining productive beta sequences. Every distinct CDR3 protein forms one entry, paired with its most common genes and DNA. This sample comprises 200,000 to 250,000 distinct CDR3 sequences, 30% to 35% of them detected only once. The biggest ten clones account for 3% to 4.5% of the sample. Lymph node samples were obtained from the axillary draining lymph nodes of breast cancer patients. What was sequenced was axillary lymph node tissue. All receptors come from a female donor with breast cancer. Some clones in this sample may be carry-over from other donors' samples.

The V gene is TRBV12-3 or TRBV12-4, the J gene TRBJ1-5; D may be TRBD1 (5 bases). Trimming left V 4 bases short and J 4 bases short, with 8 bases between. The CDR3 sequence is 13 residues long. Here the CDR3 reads CASSWSGNQPQHF. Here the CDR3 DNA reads TGTGCCAGCAGTTGGTCAGGGAATCAGCCCCAGCATTTT.

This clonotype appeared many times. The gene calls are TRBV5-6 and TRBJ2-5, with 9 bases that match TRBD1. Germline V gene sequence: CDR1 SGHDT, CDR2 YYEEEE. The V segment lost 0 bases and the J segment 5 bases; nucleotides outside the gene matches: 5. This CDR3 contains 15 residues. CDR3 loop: CASSLGTGAFETQYF. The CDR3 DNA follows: TGTGCCAGCAGCTTGGGGACAGGGGCTTTTGAGACCCAGTACTTC. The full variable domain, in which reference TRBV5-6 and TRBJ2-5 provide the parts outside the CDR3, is DAGVTQSPTHLIKTRGQQVTLRCSPKSGHDTVSWYQQALGQGPQFIFQYYEEEERQRGNFPDRFSGHQFPNYSSELNVNALLLGDSALYLCASSLGTGAFETQYFGPGTRLLVL.

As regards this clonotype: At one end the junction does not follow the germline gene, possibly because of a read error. Written as DNA, the CDR3 is TGTGCCAGCAGCTTGGGACTAGCGCCGATCACAGATACGCAGTATTTT. Translated, it gives CASSLGLAPITDTQYF. The genes are TRBV5-1 and TRBJ2-3; 10 nucleotides agree with TRBD2. Germline V gene sequence: CDR1 SGHRS, CDR2 YFSETQ. The CDR3 runs 16 residues.

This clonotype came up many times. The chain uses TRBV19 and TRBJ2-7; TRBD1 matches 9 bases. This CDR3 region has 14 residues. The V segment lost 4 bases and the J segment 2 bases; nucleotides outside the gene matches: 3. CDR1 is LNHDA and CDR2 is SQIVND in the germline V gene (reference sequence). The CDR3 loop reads CASSRQGEAYEQYF. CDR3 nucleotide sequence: TGTGCCAGTAGTAGACAGGGGGAAGCCTACGAGCAGTACTTC.

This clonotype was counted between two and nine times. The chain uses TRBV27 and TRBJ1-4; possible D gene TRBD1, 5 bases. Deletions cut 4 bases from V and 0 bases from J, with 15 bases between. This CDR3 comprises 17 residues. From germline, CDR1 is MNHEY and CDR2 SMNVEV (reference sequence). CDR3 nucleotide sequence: TGTGCCAGCAGTTCGGACACCACGGGGGCAACTAATGAAAAACTGTTTTTT. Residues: CASSSDTTGATNEKLFF. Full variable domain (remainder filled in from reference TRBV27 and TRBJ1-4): EAQVTQNPRYLITVTGKKLTVTCSQNMNHEYMSWYRQDPGLGLRQIYYSMNVEVTDKGDVPEGYKVSRKEKRNFPLILESPSPNQTSLYFCASSSDTTGATNEKLFFGSGTQLSVL.

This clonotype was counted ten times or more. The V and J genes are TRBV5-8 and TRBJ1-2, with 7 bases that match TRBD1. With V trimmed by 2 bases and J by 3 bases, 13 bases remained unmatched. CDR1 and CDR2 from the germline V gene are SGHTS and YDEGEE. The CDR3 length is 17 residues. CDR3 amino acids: CASSFSRRQGPYYGYTF. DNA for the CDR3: TGTGCCAGCAGCTTTTCAAGGCGACAGGGCCCTTACTATGGCTACACCTTC.

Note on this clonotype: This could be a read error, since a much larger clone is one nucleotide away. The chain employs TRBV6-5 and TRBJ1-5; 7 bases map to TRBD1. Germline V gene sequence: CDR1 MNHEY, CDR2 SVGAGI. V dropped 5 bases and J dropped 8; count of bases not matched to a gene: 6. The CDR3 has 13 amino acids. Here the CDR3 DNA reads TGTGCCAGCAGTCCCGGGACAGTGGAGCCCCAGCATTTT. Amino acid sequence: CASSPGTVEPQHF.

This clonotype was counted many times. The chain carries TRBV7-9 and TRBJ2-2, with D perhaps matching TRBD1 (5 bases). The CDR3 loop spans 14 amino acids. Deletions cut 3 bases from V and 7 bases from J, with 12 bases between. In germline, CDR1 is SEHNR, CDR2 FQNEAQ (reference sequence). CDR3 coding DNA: TGTGCCAGCAGCTTCTCAGGGTTGGACGGGGAGCTGTTTTTT. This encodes CASSFSGLDGELFF.

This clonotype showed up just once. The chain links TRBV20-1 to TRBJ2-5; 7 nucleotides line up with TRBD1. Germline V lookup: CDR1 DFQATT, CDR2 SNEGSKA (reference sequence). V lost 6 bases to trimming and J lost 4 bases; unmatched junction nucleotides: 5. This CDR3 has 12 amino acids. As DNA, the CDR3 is TGCAGTGCCACTACAGGGGTAGAGACCCAGTACTTC. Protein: CSATTGVETQYF.

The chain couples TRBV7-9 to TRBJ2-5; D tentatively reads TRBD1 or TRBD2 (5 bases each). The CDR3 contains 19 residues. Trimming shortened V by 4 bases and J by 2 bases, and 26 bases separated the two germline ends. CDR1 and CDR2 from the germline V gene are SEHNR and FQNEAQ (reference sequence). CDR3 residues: CASSSDRSGSGVVQETQYF. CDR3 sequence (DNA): TGTGCCAGCAGCTCGGATCGATCAGGGAGCGGTGTTGTTCAAGAGACCCAGTACTTC.

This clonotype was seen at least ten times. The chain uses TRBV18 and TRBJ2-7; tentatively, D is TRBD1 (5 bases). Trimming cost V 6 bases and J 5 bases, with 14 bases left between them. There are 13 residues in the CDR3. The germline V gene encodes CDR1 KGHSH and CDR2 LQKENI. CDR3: CASSSRQGDEQYF. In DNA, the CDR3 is TGTGCCAGCTCGTCGAGGCAGGGCGACGAGCAGTACTTC.

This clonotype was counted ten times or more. The CDR3, as DNA: TGTGCCAGCACCTCCCACCGGACAGGGGGCCGAGGTGGCTACACCTTC. Encoded protein: CASTSHRTGGRGGYTF. The chain uses TRBV12-3 or TRBV12-4 and TRBJ1-2; 11 bases are a match to TRBD1. The CDR3 length is 16 residues. V was clipped by 7 bases and J by 7 bases; unmatched bases: 14.

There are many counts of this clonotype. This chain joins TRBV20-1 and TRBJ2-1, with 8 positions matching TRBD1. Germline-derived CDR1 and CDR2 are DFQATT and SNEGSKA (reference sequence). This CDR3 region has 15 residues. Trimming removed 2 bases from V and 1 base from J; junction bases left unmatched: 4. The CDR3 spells CSARRQGTSYNEQFF. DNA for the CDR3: TGCAGTGCTAGACGACAGGGGACGTCCTACAATGAGCAGTTCTTC.

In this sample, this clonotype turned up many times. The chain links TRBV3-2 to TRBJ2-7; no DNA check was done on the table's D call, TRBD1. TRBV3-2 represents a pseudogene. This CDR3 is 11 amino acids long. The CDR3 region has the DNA TGTGCCAGCAGCCGCCCGGGCGAGCAGTACTTC. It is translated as CASSRPGEQYF.

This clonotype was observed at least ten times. This chain's CDR3 is CASSLEGTYNSPLHF. Here the CDR3 DNA reads TGTGCCAGCAGTTTAGAGGGGACCTATAATTCACCCCTCCACTTT. The chain joins TRBV12-3 or TRBV12-4 to TRBJ1-6; a possible D gene is TRBD1 (5 bases). V shed 1 base and J shed 2 bases, with 6 bases lying between them. The CDR3 contains 15 residues.

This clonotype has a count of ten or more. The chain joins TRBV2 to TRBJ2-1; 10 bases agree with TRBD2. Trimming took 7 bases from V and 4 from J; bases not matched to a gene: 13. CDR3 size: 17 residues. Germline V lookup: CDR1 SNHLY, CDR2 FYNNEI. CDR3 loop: CASTGTAGGPEYNEQFF. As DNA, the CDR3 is TGTGCCAGCACAGGAACAGCGGGAGGGCCGGAGTACAATGAGCAGTTCTTC.

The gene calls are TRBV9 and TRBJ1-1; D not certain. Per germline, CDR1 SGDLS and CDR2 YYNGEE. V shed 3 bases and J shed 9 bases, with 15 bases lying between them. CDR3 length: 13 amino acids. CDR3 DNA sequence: TGTGCCAGCAGCGCGTCCCAAGGATTAAAAGCTTTCTTT. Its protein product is CASSASQGLKAFF.

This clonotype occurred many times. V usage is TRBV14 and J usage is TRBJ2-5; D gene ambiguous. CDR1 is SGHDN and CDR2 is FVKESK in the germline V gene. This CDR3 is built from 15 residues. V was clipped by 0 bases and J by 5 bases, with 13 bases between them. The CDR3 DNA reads TGTGCCAGCAGCCAAGAATTCCCCCCTGGGGAGACCCAGTACTTC. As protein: CASSQEFPPGETQYF.

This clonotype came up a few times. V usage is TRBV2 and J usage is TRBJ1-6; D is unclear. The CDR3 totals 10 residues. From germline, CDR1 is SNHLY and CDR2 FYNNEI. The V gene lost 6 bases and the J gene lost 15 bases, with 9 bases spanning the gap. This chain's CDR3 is CASSEPRLHF. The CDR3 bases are TGTGCCAGCAGCGAACCACGCCTCCACTTT.